The TCR beta chain described here comes from a study of regulatory T cells in long-lasting Graves disease. Study information: New Graves' disease cases had less than 3 months of antithyroid drugs.

For this clonotype: Its antigen is unknown.

Study-wide findings and caveats: Among samples with persistent disease, TRBV28, TRBJ1-2 and TRBJ2-5 were favored.

Time point described: newly diagnosed GD, antithyroid drugs for less than 3 months. From RNA extracted from PBMCs, the TCR library was made. In building TCR beta libraries, iRepertoire HTBI primers were used together with Arm-PCR of CDR3 regions. TCRdb reprocessed the multiplex PCR reads via MiXCR and lists one record per CDR3 protein. Here the sample spans about 370,000 distinct CDR3 sequences, roughly a sixth being singletons. The germline CDR1 and CDR2 sequences are SGHNT and YYREEE (reference sequence). This CDR3 has 16 amino acids. The sequence derives from a female donor with Graves disease. Sequenced material: peripheral blood mononuclear cells (PBMCs), taken at new diagnosis, from a patient treated with antithyroid drugs. The chain carries TRBV5-4 and TRBJ2-1, with 16 positions matching TRBD2. The J call is uncertain, as TRBJ2-5 better fits the DNA end. The CDR3 DNA reads as TGTGCCAGCAGCTTGCCCGGGACTAGCGGGAGGGCTAACCAGTACTTC. It yields the protein CASSLPGTSGRANQYF.